The rows below give T cell receptor beta chains drawn from one sample of a study of T-cell memory formation after mild COVID-19. MiXCR, applied by TCRdb to the 5' RACE reads, yields one record per CDR3 protein. The sample contains fewer than 200,000 distinct CDR3 sequences, under 20% of which appear only once. Sample: PBMCs or a T cell subset sorted from them (not recorded which). These receptors originate from a man aged 18 to 29 who had mild COVID-19 (a few samples of this study predate the infection). Cell type and time point are not known. The CDR3 runs from the conserved cysteine through the conserved F or W. D genes are given only for firm matches. Expanded clones are given a class, and other clones once, few, many or no size at all.

d_call	v_call	j_call	cdr3_length	clone_size	cdr3_nt	cdr3_aa
.	TRBV6-5	TRBJ2-5	13	.	TGTGCCAGCAGTCGGCATCTCGACGAGACCCAGTACTTC	CASSRHLDETQYF
.	TRBV20-1	TRBJ1-2	12	few	TGCAGTGCCTCGATGGGAGGGATTGGCTACACCTTC	CSASMGGIGYTF
.	TRBV6-2/TRBV6-3	TRBJ1-2	11	few	TGTGCCAGCAGCGGCCTCTTGGGCTACACCTTC	CASSGLLGYTF
.	TRBV20-1	TRBJ1-1	14	few	TGCAGTGCTTTTGACCGAGCCCGGGGGACTGAAGCTTTCTTT	CSAFDRARGTEAFF
.	TRBV10-3	TRBJ2-7	15	.	TGTGCCATCGGCCCCGGGGGACAGCTCGTAGGCGAGCAGTACTTC	CAIGPGGQLVGEQYF
.	TRBV5-1	TRBJ2-6	16	.	TGCGCCAGCAGCTTGGAACCTAGCTCTGGGGCCAACGTCCTGACTTTC	CASSLEPSSGANVLTF
.	TRBV11-2	TRBJ2-2	13	many	TGTGCCAGCAGCTGGACAGACGCCGGGGAGCTGTTTTTT	CASSWTDAGELFF
TRBD1	TRBV6-2/TRBV6-3	TRBJ2-7	15	.	TGTGCCAGCAGTTACTTTCATGAGGGGGCCCACGAGCAGTACTTC	CASSYFHEGAHEQYF
TRBD1	TRBV20-1	TRBJ1-4	13	.	TGCAGTGCTAGGGGACAGGGCGACGAAAAACTGTTTTTT	CSARGQGDEKLFF
TRBD1	TRBV7-3	TRBJ1-1	14	.	TGTGCCAGCAGCTTAAACCAGGACAGGGGAGAAGCTTTCTTT	CASSLNQDRGEAFF
.	TRBV5-5	TRBJ1-5	15	.	TGTGCCAGCAGCGGAGGACTGTCCTACAATCAGCCCCAGCATTTT	CASSGGLSYNQPQHF
TRBD1	TRBV6-2/TRBV6-3	TRBJ1-2	15	.	TGTGCCAGCAGCCAGGGGACAGGCGCTAACTATGGCTACACCTTC	CASSQGTGANYGYTF
.	TRBV5-1	TRBJ1-1	14	.	TGCGCCAGCAGCTCAACAGGGAGGGACACTGAAGCTTTCTTT	CASSSTGRDTEAFF
.	TRBV29-1	TRBJ2-5	11	few	TGCAGCGTTGATTCCGCCGAGACCCAGTACTTC	CSVDSAETQYF
.	TRBV7-3	TRBJ2-1	14	.	TGTGCCAGCAGCTTCGATAGCTCCTACAATGAGCAGTTCTTC	CASSFDSSYNEQFF
.	TRBV5-1	TRBJ2-3	14	few	TGCGCCAGCAGCTTACATCTTGGACAAGATACGCAGTATTTT	CASSLHLGQDTQYF
TRBD2	TRBV7-2	TRBJ2-3	17	many	TGTGCCAGCAGCTTAGGTGTTAGCGGGGGGGGCACAGATACGCAGTATTTT	CASSLGVSGGGTDTQYF
.	TRBV6-2/TRBV6-3	TRBJ1-5	15	few	TGTGCCAGCAGTCGACGAGCGACAGGATTGGAACCCCAGCATTTT	CASSRRATGLEPQHF
.	TRBV7-2	TRBJ2-5	15	many	TGTGCCAGCAGCCTCTATGTAGACTACCAAGAGACCCAGTACTTC	CASSLYVDYQETQYF
.	TRBV5-1	TRBJ1-4	14	many	TGCGCCAGCAGCTTGTCTAGGGGTGATGAAAAACTGTTTTTT	CASSLSRGDEKLFF
.	TRBV12-3/TRBV12-4	TRBJ2-1	16	few	TGTGCCAGCAGTTTACAACAAGCTAGCGACTACAATGAGCAGTTCTTC	CASSLQQASDYNEQFF
.	TRBV11-3	TRBJ1-6	15	.	TGTGCCAGCAGCTTGGGGGACGGTTTCAATTCACCCCTCCACTTT	CASSLGDGFNSPLHF
.	TRBV20-1	TRBJ1-4	15	.	TGCAGTGCTAGCGCGCGTTCTGTCCGGGGGGAAAAACTGTTTTTT	CSASARSVRGEKLFF
.	TRBV5-1	TRBJ2-3	15	.	TGCGCCAGCAGCTTGGGATCAGGATATACAGATACGCAGTATTTT	CASSLGSGYTDTQYF
TRBD1	TRBV5-1	TRBJ2-5	16	.	TGCGCCAGCAGCCCGCGACAGGGGGCGAACGAAGAGACCCAGTACTTC	CASSPRQGANEETQYF
.	TRBV7-2	TRBJ1-1	12	.	TGTGCCAGCAGCTTAGCCTACACTGAAGCTTTCTTT	CASSLAYTEAFF
.	TRBV7-2	TRBJ2-7	13	.	TGTGCCAGCAGCGTTGACAGGCCCTACGAGCAGTACTTC	CASSVDRPYEQYF
.	TRBV5-1	TRBJ1-2	13	many	TGCGCCAGCAGCTTGGGCGAAAACTATGGCTACACCTTC	CASSLGENYGYTF
.	TRBV12-3/TRBV12-4	TRBJ2-3	14	.	TGTGCCAGCAGCCGGAATGATTTCACAGATACGCAGTATTTT	CASSRNDFTDTQYF
TRBD1	TRBV10-3	TRBJ1-6	14	.	TGTGCCATCAGTGAGACAGGGGGGCATTCACCCCTCCACTTT	CAISETGGHSPLHF
TRBD2	TRBV20-1	TRBJ2-5	16	.	TGCAGTGCCAGCGATCTAAAACTAGCGGGGGCAGAGACCCAGTACTTC	CSASDLKLAGAETQYF
.	TRBV20-1	TRBJ1-2	13	.	TGCAGTGCTAGCTCCAACCAGGGAGGTGGCTACACCTTC	CSASSNQGGGYTF
TRBD2	TRBV7-2	TRBJ2-5	16	few	TGTGCCAGCAGCTTGCACCTGACTAGCGGGGACGGGGCCCAGTACTTC	CASSLHLTSGDGAQYF
.	TRBV29-1	TRBJ1-1	13	.	TGCAGCGTGGCACCTAAAATGAACACTGAAGCTTTCTTT	CSVAPKMNTEAFF
.	TRBV4-3	TRBJ1-4	19	few	TGCGCCAGCAGCCAAGATCTCCCGTCCGACTCCGGACCGAATGAAAAACTGTTTTTT	CASSQDLPSDSGPNEKLFF
TRBD2	TRBV7-2	TRBJ2-1	16	many	TGTGCCAGCAGCTCCCCGGGACTAGCGGGCTCTAATGAGCAGTTCTTC	CASSSPGLAGSNEQFF
TRBD2	TRBV20-1	TRBJ2-5	14	.	TGCAGTGCTAAGCCTAGCGGGAACCAAGAGACCCAGTACTTC	CSAKPSGNQETQYF
.	TRBV29-1	TRBJ1-1	14	.	TGCAGCGCCAAGGAAAGGTGGTGGAACACTGAAGCTTTCTTT	CSAKERWWNTEAFF
.	TRBV6-2/TRBV6-3	TRBJ1-1	16	.	TGTGCCAGCAGTTACTCCGCGGGCCCAAGGAGCACTGAAGCTTTCTTT	CASSYSAGPRSTEAFF
TRBD1	TRBV6-5	TRBJ1-6	15	.	TGTGCCAGCAGAACCGGGACAGCTAATAATTCACCCCTCCACTTT	CASRTGTANNSPLHF
TRBD2	TRBV5-4	TRBJ2-3	15	.	TGTGCCAGCAGCGCATCGGGGGGGCCAACAGATACGCAGTATTTT	CASSASGGPTDTQYF
.	TRBV27	TRBJ1-6	14	.	TGTGCCAGCAGTTTAGAGGGTCTGGATTCACCCCTCCACTTT	CASSLEGLDSPLHF
.	TRBV7-9	TRBJ2-1	12	few	TGTGCCAGCAGCCGGGAGTTTCTAGAGCAGTTCTTC	CASSREFLEQFF
TRBD2	TRBV4-3	TRBJ2-1	16	few	TGCGCCAGCAGCCAAGAAAATATAGCGGGGGGCAATGAGCAGTTCTTC	CASSQENIAGGNEQFF
.	TRBV5-6	TRBJ2-1	13	few	TGTGCCAGCAGCATAGACAGGGCGGGGGAGCAGTTCTTC	CASSIDRAGEQFF
TRBD2	TRBV29-1	TRBJ2-1	14	once	TGCAGCTCGAGACTAGCGGGGTCCTACAATGAGCAGTTCTTC	CSSRLAGSYNEQFF
.	TRBV10-3	TRBJ2-1	14	once	TGTGCCATCAGTGAGTCTAGGGCCAACAATGAGCAGTTCTTC	CAISESRANNEQFF
.	TRBV5-1	TRBJ2-2	16	many	TGCGCCAGCAGCTTGCCGGGACCAGCGAACACCGGGGAGCTGTTTTTT	CASSLPGPANTGELFF
.	TRBV6-6	TRBJ2-1	14	.	TGTGCCAGCGAGCTTACAGGCTCCTACAATGAGCAGTTCTTC	CASELTGSYNEQFF
.	TRBV6-2/TRBV6-3	TRBJ1-2	12	many	TGTGCCAGCACGGGAACAGTGGGAGGCTACACCTTC	CASTGTVGGYTF
.	TRBV7-2	TRBJ1-1	15	.	TGTGCCAGCAGCCTACGTGGGGGTCTTAACACTGAAGCTTTCTTT	CASSLRGGLNTEAFF
TRBD1	TRBV6-1	TRBJ1-4	20	.	TGTGCCAGCAGTGAAGCCATCACCGGGACAGCAATTGCAACTAATGAAAAACTGTTTTTT	CASSEAITGTAIATNEKLFF